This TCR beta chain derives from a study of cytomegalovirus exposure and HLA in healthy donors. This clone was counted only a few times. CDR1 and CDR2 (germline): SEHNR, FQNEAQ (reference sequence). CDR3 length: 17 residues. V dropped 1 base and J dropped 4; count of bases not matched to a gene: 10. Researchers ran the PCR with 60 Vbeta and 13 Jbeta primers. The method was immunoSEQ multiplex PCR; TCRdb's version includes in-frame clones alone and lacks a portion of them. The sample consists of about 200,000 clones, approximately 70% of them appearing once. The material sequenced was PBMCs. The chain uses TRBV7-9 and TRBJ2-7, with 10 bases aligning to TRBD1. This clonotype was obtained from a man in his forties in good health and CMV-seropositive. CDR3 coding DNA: TGTGCCAGCAGCTTAGGTCGGGGACAGGGGACCAATTACGAGCAGTACTTC. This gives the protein CASSLGRGQGTNYEQYF.